This TCR beta chain is drawn from a study of blood T cell repertoires in COVID-19 (dated by TCRdb to about 2020). Turning to the overall study: Samples from collaborators originated in the United States, Italy and Spain and spanned both the acute and convalescent phases of COVID-19. The prospective study material was composed of cDNA or gDNA derived from T cells, B-cell-depleted T cells, or PBMCs. Subjects who had been exposed to COVID-19, were actively infected with it, or had recovered from it provided the deeply sampled blood TCRbeta repertoires that made up the dataset. The repertoires were made available in a free public database intended to serve as a resource for research on the immune response to SARS-CoV-2. The samples were drawn from two sources: the first 160 participants of the ongoing ImmuneRACE study, and over 1,000 subjects contributed by 6 global collaborators. Nearly every sample came with metadata listing a de-identified subject ID, COVID-19 status, age in years and sex. Where available, HLA class I and class II types were taken from metadata supplied by the sample provider and were not determined by assay-based typing. The full study reports these points: How much clinical and demographic metadata was included differed by source and by participant, and the metadata was provided uncurated.

The immunoSEQ Assay, a bias-controlled multiplex PCR, was used to amplify TCRbeta CDR3 regions from genomic DNA. Processing in the source paper ran as follows. Nucleated cell counts per sample were estimated from amplification of reference gene primers within the assay. Sequence reads were collapsed and filtered to measure the absolute abundance of every unique TCRbeta CDR3 rearrangement. For each sample, productive Simpson clonality was calculated by taking the square root of Simpson's diversity index across productive rearrangements. The immuneACCESS repertoire file appears here via TCRdb, limited to in-frame rearrangements. These files lack a portion of the clones; in checked studies, under half of the deficit traces to unresolved V genes, and the cause of the others is not known. That table furnishes V, J and clone size, whereas the DNA furnished D and trimming. The sample profile shows 150,000 to 250,000 clones; approximately 80% of them were found once. The ten largest make up 6.9% of the sample.

Points on this clone: The antigen this receptor binds is unknown. Base qualities are not at hand, and no much larger clone is one base apart.

The collaborating institutions used their own protocols to collect whole blood in K2EDTA tubes. For TCRbeta analysis, collaborators shipped samples in one of three forms: frozen whole blood, isolated PBMCs, or DNA extracted from either of those sample types. Trimmed from V: 3 bases; trimmed from J: 0 bases; junction bases lacking a gene match: 1. Taken from the germline V gene (reference sequence), the CDR1 and CDR2 loops are LNHNV and YYDKDF. From its cysteine to its phenylalanine, the CDR3 spans 15 amino acids. Solely the CDR3 DNA is kept, with 45 bases framed from the first base. Sequenced material: peripheral blood. The rearranged segments are TRBV15 and TRBJ2-3; TRBD1 agrees with 9 junctional bases. This clonotype was obtained from a human donor with acute or convalescent COVID-19. The donor label of this sample is uncertain. CDR3 reads: CATSRTGGSTDTQYF. The bases read TGTGCCACCAGCAGGACAGGGGGAAGCACAGATACGCAGTATTTT.